This T cell receptor beta chain derives from a study of immune characterization of retroperitoneal liposarcoma. Using its own MiXCR run on the PCR reads, TCRdb lists one record per CDR3 protein. The top ten hold 8.5% of the sample, which has 8,000 to 11,000 distinct CDR3 sequences, roughly a quarter seen once. CDR3 size: 15 residues. In germline, CDR1 is SGHVS, CDR2 FNYEAQ. This clonotype was counted at least ten times. The sample consisted of tumor tissue. This sequence was found in a female donor with retroperitoneal liposarcoma. V usage is TRBV7-6 and J usage is TRBJ2-1; possibly TRBD2 for D (5 bases). Gene TRBJ2-7 matches the end of the DNA better, so the J call may be wrong. CDR3 DNA sequence: TGTGCCAGCAGCTTAGCGGCTAGCCCCTACAATGAGCAGTACTTC. It translates to CASSLAASPYNEQYF.